This section outlines one T cell receptor beta chain sequence together with its context. The specificity of this receptor is unknown. The input lacks base qualities; no much larger clone sits a single base away. The data were obtained in a study of blood T cell repertoires in COVID-19 (dated by TCRdb to about 2020). With regard to the full study: The collaborator samples originated in the United States, Italy and Spain and spanned the acute and convalescent phases of COVID-19. The prospective study material was composed of cDNA or gDNA derived from T cells, B-cell-depleted T cells, or PBMCs. The repertoires were made available in a free public database intended to serve as a resource for research on the immune response to SARS-CoV-2. Samples came from the ongoing ImmuneRACE study (first 160 participants) plus 1,254 subjects from 6 global collaborators. HLA class I and class II types, where available, came from metadata supplied by the sample provider rather than from assay-based typing. The dataset comprised deeply sampled blood TCRbeta repertoires from subjects exposed to, actively infected with, or recovered from COVID-19. The sample metadata nearly always contained a de-identified subject ID, COVID-19 status, age in years and sex.

TCRbeta CDR3 regions were amplified from genomic DNA using the immunoSEQ Assay, a bias-controlled multiplex PCR. The original methods were these. The number of nucleated cells in each sample was estimated from the amplification of reference gene primers within the assay. Sequence reads were collapsed and filtered to measure the absolute abundance of every unique TCRbeta CDR3 rearrangement. Productive Simpson clonality was computed per sample as the square root of Simpson's diversity index over productive rearrangements. TCRdb mirrors the immuneACCESS table, restricted to in-frame sequences. Some clones are absent from its copies; in checked studies, under half trace to an unresolved V gene, and the reason for the others is unknown. For V, J and clone size, that table is used; D and trimming come from the DNA. The sample table records some 210,000 clones; around 81% of these occur just once. The ten largest clonotypes hold around 9% of the sample.

V is reduced by 0 bases and J by 7 bases, leaving a spacing of 13 bases between them. From a lookup of the germline V gene (reference sequence), CDR1 and CDR2 are LNHDA and SQIVND. The CDR3 runs 15 amino acids, cysteine and phenylalanine included. The kept DNA is CDR3 alone, 45 bases in frame from the first base. The research as a whole found: Clinical and demographic metadata were provided uncurated, with the amount varying by source and participant.

Participants in the prospective study were enrolled through a virtual design, were aged roughly 18 to 100 years, and lived in approximately 25 United States geographic areas. To assign participants to cohorts, the prospective study relied on clinical history that participants themselves reported in a screening survey and a study questionnaire. Each participant in the prospective study had whole blood, serum and a nasopharyngeal or oropharyngeal swab collected by mobile phlebotomists. Additional blood draws and questionnaires over an approximately two-month period could optionally be provided by prospective study participants. Prospective study blood samples were shipped either frozen or at room temperature before DNA extraction.

The receptor's source is a woman aged 45-65 years with acute COVID-19. The sequenced sample consisted of PBMCs or T cells enriched from blood (not recorded which). The rearranged segments are TRBV19 and TRBJ1-5, and perhaps TRBD1 as D gene, on 5 matching bases. The DNA sequence is as follows: TGTGCCAGTAGTATAGATCGGGGGGGGGAACAGCCCCAGCATTTT. This is translated as CASSIDRGGEQPQHF.